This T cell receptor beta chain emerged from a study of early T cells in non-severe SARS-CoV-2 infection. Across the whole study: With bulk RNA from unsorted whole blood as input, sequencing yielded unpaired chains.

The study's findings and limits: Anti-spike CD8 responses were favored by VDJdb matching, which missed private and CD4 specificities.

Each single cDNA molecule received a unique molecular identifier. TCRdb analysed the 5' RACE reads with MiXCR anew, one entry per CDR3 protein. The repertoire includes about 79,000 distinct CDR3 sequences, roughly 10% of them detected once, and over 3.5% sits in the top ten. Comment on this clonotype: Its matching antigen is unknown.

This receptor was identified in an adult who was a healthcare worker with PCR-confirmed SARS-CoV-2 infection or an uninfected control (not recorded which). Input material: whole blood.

The CDR3 sequence is CASSLRVLNSPLHF. DNA for the CDR3: TGTGCCAGCAGCCTCCGGGTCCTCAATTCACCCCTCCACTTT. This chain links TRBV7-6 with TRBJ1-6; D is unclear. Trimming cost V 5 bases and J 7 bases, with 12 bases left between them. The V gene's germline CDR1 is SGHVS and CDR2 FNYEAQ. CDR3 length equals 14 residues.